This T cell receptor beta chain was sequenced for a study of graft-versus-host responses after intestinal transplantation. Study-wide background: Anti-thymocyte globulin served as induction for all recipients, who then took tacrolimus and steroids for approximately three years.

This clone has just one count. The antigen is undetermined. Profiling relied on immunoSEQ multiplex PCR, and the TCRdb table lists in-frame clones only, not all of them. The sample yields about 100,000 clones, roughly 84% seen once. Study-wide points: When patients had graft-donor T cell macrochimerism, their allografts held high graft-versus-host to host-versus-graft clonal ratios. GvH clonotypes were identified within recipient marrow, with a subset emerging first in ileum or blood.

Per the germline V gene, CDR1 is SGHRS and CDR2 is YFSETQ. V shed 4 bases and J shed 0 bases, with 17 bases lying between them. CDR3 length: 16 amino acids. The genes are TRBV5-1 and TRBJ2-7; maybe TRBD1 (9 bases). This TCR derives from a human donor who was the organ donor for an intestinal transplant. The starting material was unstimulated CD4+ T cells sorted from spleen or lymph node cells, obtained before transplant. CDR3 in amino acids: CASSRGGTGSSYEQYF. The CDR3 bases are TGCGCCAGCAGCCGGGGGGGGACAGGGTCCTCCTACGAGCAGTACTTC.